Below are 10 T cell receptor beta chains sequenced from a single sample in a study of tumor-infiltrating lymphocytes in primary liver carcinoma. Germline DNA was also extracted, with blood RNA taken from unsorted whole blood. Constant-region priming of about 520 ng total RNA yielded TCR beta cDNA. Construction of TCR beta libraries relied on three successive nested multiplex PCR rounds employing slightly modified ARM-PCR. The first two PCR rounds used TRBV1-TRBV30 primers with a Cbeta primer, 9 to 11 cycles each. TCRdb analysed the multiplex PCR reads with MiXCR anew, one entry per CDR3 protein. The sample lists about 300,000 distinct CDR3 sequences; approximately 65% were seen once. The sample taken for sequencing was peripheral blood. The receptors derive from a man aged 35 to 55 with primary liver carcinoma and hepatitis B virus infection.

In nucleotides, the CDR3 is TGTGCCAGCAGCTTAGCATGGGGTAGAAACAATGAGCAGTTCTTC. As protein: CASSLAWGRNNEQFF. This sequence joins TRBV11-2 and TRBJ2-1, with D uncertain. Germline lookup yields CDR1 SGHAT and CDR2 FQNNGV. V lost 1 base and J lost 5, with 12 bases in between. The CDR3 extends over 15 amino acids.

This clonotype came up many times. The V gene is TRBV6-2 or TRBV6-3, the J gene TRBJ2-1; 8 bases match TRBD1. Germline trimming cut 3 bases from V and 8 bases from J; bases unmatched to any gene: 12. CDR3 length: 16 amino acids. From germline, CDR1 is MNHEY and CDR2 SVGEGT. CDR3 in amino acids: CASSYSGQGIPYEQFF. The CDR3 DNA follows: TGTGCCAGCAGTTATTCCGGACAGGGAATCCCATATGAGCAGTTCTTC.

A word on this clonotype: With a much larger clone just one base away, this may be a read error. V gene TRBV7-9 combines with J gene TRBJ1-1; tentatively, D is TRBD1 (5 bases). Germline V gene data show CDR1 as SEHNR and CDR2 as FQNEAQ (reference sequence). This CDR3 region has 18 residues. The CDR3 nucleotides are TGTGTCAGCAGCTTAGGCCAACTCCGTCCGGGACCGAACACTGAAGCTTTCTTT. This codes for CVSSLGQLRPGPNTEAFF.

This clonotype was detected many times. At one end, the junction sequence differs from germline, possibly due to a read error. The V call is TRBV29-1, the J call TRBJ2-1; the match to TRBD2 covers 8 bases. The CDR3 length is 15 residues. CDR1 is SQVTM, CDR2 ANQGSEA, per germline. CDR3 sequence reads: CSVISGASSYSEQFF. CDR3 in DNA: TGCAGCGTTATTAGCGGGGCAAGCTCCTACAGTGAGCAGTTCTTC.

About this clonotype: Germline and junction disagree at one end, which may indicate a read error. The chain recombines TRBV24-1 with TRBJ1-1, with TRBD1 matching 7 bases. This CDR3 contains 14 residues. Per germline, CDR1 KGHDR and CDR2 SFDVKD. The CDR3 reads CATSGGGADRGAFF. CDR3 DNA: TGTGCCACGAGTGGAGGGGGCGCAGATCGTGGAGCTTTCTTT.

Regarding this clonotype: This may be a read error: a much more frequent sequence differs by one nucleotide. The J gene is TRBJ1-3, the V gene TRBV6-5; D is perhaps TRBD1 (5 bases). The CDR3 sequence is 16 residues long. In germline, CDR1 is MNHEY, CDR2 SVGAGI. CDR3 bases: TGTGCCAGCAGAAACGGCGGGACGGTCGATGGAAACACCATATGTTTT. Protein product: CASRNGGTVDGNTICF.

Concerning this clonotype: Without the conserved terminal phenylalanine or tryptophan, this CDR3 likely stems from a read error. The V gene is TRBV11-2, the J gene TRBJ1-1, with D possibly matching TRBD1 (5 bases). CDR1 and CDR2 from the germline V gene are SGHAT and FQNNGV. Trimming removed 6 bases at V and 10 bases at J, with 27 bases between. This CDR3 contains 16 residues. The CDR3 nucleotides are TGTGCCAGCAGATTGGAGAGTGGGGCGGTGTGTCCCCGAGCTTTCCTT. Translating gives CASRLESGAVCPRAFL.

This clonotype showed up many times. The chain uses TRBV11-2 and TRBJ1-6; 9 bases match TRBD1. The V segment lost 4 bases and the J segment 7 bases; nucleotides outside the gene matches: 5. Germline CDR1 is SGHAT and CDR2 is FQNNGV. The CDR3 runs 15 residues. CDR3 residues: CASSSGTGYNSPLHF. CDR3 DNA: TGTGCCAGCAGCTCGGGGACAGGGTACAATTCACCCCTCCACTTT.

For this clonotype: This may stem from a read error, because a much larger clone lies one nucleotide away. The rearrangement joins TRBV28 to TRBJ2-5; 7 bases line up with TRBD2. This CDR3 region has 17 residues. CDR1 is MDHEN and CDR2 is SYDVKM in the germline V gene. CDR3 residues: CTSSLLLAGAAQETQYF. The CDR3 coding sequence is TGTACCAGCAGTTTACTGTTGGCGGGAGCCGCCCAAGAGACCCAGTACTTC.

With respect to this clonotype: A much larger clone is a single base away; this may be a read error. The V and J genes are TRBV5-4 and TRBJ1-4; 7 bases line up with TRBD1. The CDR3 is made up of 14 amino acids. Looked up from germline, CDR1 is SGHNT and CDR2 is YYREEE (reference sequence). The CDR3, as DNA: TGTGTCAGCAGCCCCGACAGGGTGAATGAAAAACTGTTTTTT. This encodes CVSSPDRVNEKLFF.